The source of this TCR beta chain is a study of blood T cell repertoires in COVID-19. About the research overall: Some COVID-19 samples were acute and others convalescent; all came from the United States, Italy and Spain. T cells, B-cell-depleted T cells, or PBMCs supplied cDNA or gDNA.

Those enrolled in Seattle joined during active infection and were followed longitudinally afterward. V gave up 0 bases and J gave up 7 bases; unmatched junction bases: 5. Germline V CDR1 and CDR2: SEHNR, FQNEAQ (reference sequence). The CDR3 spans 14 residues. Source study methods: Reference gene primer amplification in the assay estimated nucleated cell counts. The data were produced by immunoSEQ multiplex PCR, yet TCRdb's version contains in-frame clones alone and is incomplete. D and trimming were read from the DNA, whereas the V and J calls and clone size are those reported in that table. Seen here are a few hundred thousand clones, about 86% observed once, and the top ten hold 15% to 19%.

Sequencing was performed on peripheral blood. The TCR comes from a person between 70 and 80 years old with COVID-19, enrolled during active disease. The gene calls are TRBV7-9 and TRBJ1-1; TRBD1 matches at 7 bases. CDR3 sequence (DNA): TGTGCCAGCAGCTTAGCGGGACAGACCCATGAAGCTTTCTTT. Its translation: CASSLAGQTHEAFF.